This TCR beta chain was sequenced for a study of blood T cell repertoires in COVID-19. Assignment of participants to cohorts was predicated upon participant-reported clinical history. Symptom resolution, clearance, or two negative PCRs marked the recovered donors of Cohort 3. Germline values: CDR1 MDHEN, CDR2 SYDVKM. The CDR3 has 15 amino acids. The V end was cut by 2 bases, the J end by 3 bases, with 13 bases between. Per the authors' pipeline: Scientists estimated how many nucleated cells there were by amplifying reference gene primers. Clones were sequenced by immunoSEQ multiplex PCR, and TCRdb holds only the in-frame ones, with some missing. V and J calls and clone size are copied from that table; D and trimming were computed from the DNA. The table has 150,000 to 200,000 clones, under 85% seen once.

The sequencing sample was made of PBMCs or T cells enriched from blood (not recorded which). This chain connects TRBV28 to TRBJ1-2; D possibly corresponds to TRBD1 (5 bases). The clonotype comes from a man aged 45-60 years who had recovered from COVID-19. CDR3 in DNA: TGTGCCAGCAGTTTAATCGCCCCACAGGACTATGGCTACACCTTC. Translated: CASSLIAPQDYGYTF.